These 11 T cell receptor beta chains came from one sample sequenced in a study of monozygotic twins with inflammatory bowel disease. TCRdb derives one entry per CDR3 protein from the 5' RACE reads, leaving out DNA. Its table records roughly 330,000 distinct CDR3 sequences. Input material: blood. These receptor sequences come from a human donor with ulcerative colitis or Crohn's disease, or a healthy co-twin of an affected twin (not recorded which).

V is TRBV12-3 or TRBV12-4 and J is TRBJ2-2; TCRdb's D gene call, TRBD2, goes unchecked for lack of DNA. The CDR3 is 15 amino acids. CDR3 sequence: CASTRGPPNTGELFF.

The chain is built from TRBV20-1 and TRBJ2-3. CDR1 is DFQATT, CDR2 SNEGSKA, per germline (reference sequence). The CDR3 loop spans 13 amino acids. This CDR3 is CSARKTLTDTQYF.

The rearrangement joins TRBV12-3 or TRBV12-4 to TRBJ1-5; TCRdb proposes TRBD1, but this gene call is untestable without DNA. The CDR3 is made up of 14 amino acids. The chain's CDR3 is CASSFGQSNQPQHF.

The gene calls are TRBV29-1 and TRBJ1-3; TCRdb designates TRBD1, a call that cannot be tested without DNA. Germline V gene data show CDR1 as SQVTM and CDR2 as ANQGSEA. This CDR3 spans 16 amino acids. The CDR3 sequence: CSVEDRRGREGNTIYF.

The J gene is TRBJ2-2, the V gene TRBV6-2 or TRBV6-3; TCRdb reports TRBD2, a call that lacks DNA to check it against. In germline, CDR1 is MNHEY, CDR2 SVGEGT. The CDR3 extends over 14 amino acids. CDR3 amino acids: CASRGLASTGELFF.

The genes are TRBV12-3 or TRBV12-4 and TRBJ2-1. This CDR3 has 14 amino acids. The CDR3 protein is CASSLVAVDNEQFF.

V usage is TRBV5-1 and J usage is TRBJ2-1; TCRdb lists TRBD2, though no DNA is available to test this call. Germline CDR1 SGHRS, CDR2 YFSETQ. The CDR3 has 15 residues. CDR3 region: CASRAGTSGNNEQFF.

V is TRBV3-1 and J is TRBJ1-4; TCRdb indicates TRBD1, and absent DNA this call remains unverified. The CDR3 consists of 14 residues. CDR1 is LGHDT and CDR2 is YNNKEL in the germline V gene (reference sequence). CDR3 sequence reads: CASSQDRGLEKLFF. Looking up the rest from reference TRBV3-1 and TRBJ1-4 gives the full variable domain: DTAVSQTPKYLVTQMGNDKSIKCEQNLGHDTMYWYKQDSKKFLKIMFSYNNKELIINETVPNRFSPKSPDKAHLNLHINSLELGDSAVYFCASSQDRGLEKLFFGSGTQLSVL.

This chain connects TRBV5-1 to TRBJ2-2; the D gene TCRdb calls, TRBD1, cannot be checked with no DNA. Germline CDR1 and CDR2: SGHRS and YFSETQ. The length of the CDR3 is 15 residues. CDR3 residues: CASSLVGQGPGELFF.

The V and J genes are TRBV6-1 and TRBJ2-7; as DNA is missing, the TRBD1 call by TCRdb cannot be tested. Germline V gene data show CDR1 as MNHNS and CDR2 as SASEGT. This CDR3 is built from 15 residues. The CDR3 protein is CASNLGGGNPYEQYF.

The J gene is TRBJ2-1, the V gene TRBV5-4; there is no DNA to check the TCRdb D call of TRBD2. The CDR3 consists of 15 residues. Per germline, CDR1 SGHNT and CDR2 YYREEE (reference sequence). CDR3 residues: CASSQGARGYNEQFF.